This section outlines one T cell receptor (beta chain) sequence together with its context. Its specificity is not known. The source of the sample is a study of shared clonotypes between healthy human individuals. The study's findings and limits: It was expected that sequencing depth would affect clonotype sharing among donors. Represented genetic and exposure-history diversity was restricted by having few donors. Estimated richness was generally greater in naive than memory subsets.

Positively selected for CCR7, the CD45RO-negative cells used as naive CD8 cells excluded terminally differentiated effector memory CD45RA+ cells. Recent vaccinations or acute infections were absent in the healthy HIV-negative adult donors. Only in-frame clones appear in the TCRdb table, and some are missing; sequencing was by immunoSEQ multiplex PCR. This table has about 2,100,000 clones, just over 90% appearing once. This receptor was obtained from a young man in good health. Some clones in this sample may be carry-over from other donors' samples. The specimen was naive CD8+ T cells from PBMCs.

The CDR3 DNA follows: TGTGCCACCAGCAGCCGGCGGGGGTCCTACGAGCAGTACTTC. This sequence encodes CATSSRRGSYEQYF. This chain uses TRBV15 with TRBJ2-7; 7 bases fit TRBD2. Germline trimming cut 3 bases from V and 1 base from J; bases unmatched to any gene: 3. The germline gives CDR1 LNHNV, CDR2 YYDKDF (reference sequence). This CDR3 region has 14 residues.